Listed below are T cell receptor beta chains from one sample, sequenced in a study of blood T cell repertoires in COVID-19. Profiled with immunoSEQ multiplex PCR; TCRdb holds only in-frame clones, not every one. The sample holds 150,000 to 250,000 clones, 70% to 80% seen once. The sample consisted of peripheral blood. Every receptor here comes from a woman aged 40 to 55 with COVID-19, enrolled during active disease. Each CDR3 is given with its conserved first and last residue. Fields, in order: CDR3 DNA, CDR3 protein, J gene, V gene, clone size, D gene. D genes are given only for firm matches. Rows may omit the clone size; those that give it use once, few, many or a size class.

CDR3nt: TGTGCCAGCAGCTTGGATGGCGGGGGAAACACCATATATTTT; CDR3aa: CASSLDGGGNTIYF; j_gene: TRBJ1-3; v_gene: TRBV5-6; abundance: NA; d_gene: NA
CDR3nt: TGCGCCAGCAGCCAACAAGCCAGGGGGCGAGCGGGAAAACTGTTTTTT; CDR3aa: CASSQQARGRAGKLFF; j_gene: TRBJ1-4; v_gene: TRBV4-1; abundance: NA; d_gene: TRBD1
CDR3nt: TGTGCCAGCTCACCACCACAGTCCCTTGTTGGTGGCTACACCTTC; CDR3aa: CASSPPQSLVGGYTF; j_gene: TRBJ1-2; v_gene: TRBV18; abundance: few; d_gene: NA
CDR3nt: TGTGCCAGCAGCTTCCGCAGCGGGAGGGGGTACACCGGGGAGCTGTTTTTT; CDR3aa: CASSFRSGRGYTGELFF; j_gene: TRBJ2-2; v_gene: TRBV7-2; abundance: NA; d_gene: TRBD2
CDR3nt: TGTGCCAGCAGTCCCCTCACGGGATTTCGAGGCTACACCTTC; CDR3aa: CASSPLTGFRGYTF; j_gene: TRBJ1-2; v_gene: TRBV6-2/TRBV6-3; abundance: NA; d_gene: NA
CDR3nt: TGTGCCAGCTCACCAGCCCGGTCGGCGCCGACTACTAATGAAAAACTGTTTTTT; CDR3aa: CASSPARSAPTTNEKLFF; j_gene: TRBJ1-4; v_gene: TRBV18; abundance: NA; d_gene: NA
CDR3nt: TGTGCCAGCTCCCGTGCGGGGGGGCCCGACGAGCAGTACTTC; CDR3aa: CASSRAGGPDEQYF; j_gene: TRBJ2-7; v_gene: TRBV7-2; abundance: once; d_gene: TRBD2
CDR3nt: TGTGCCAGCAGCCCGATGACAGGTCCCAATTCACCCCTCCACTTT; CDR3aa: CASSPMTGPNSPLHF; j_gene: TRBJ1-6; v_gene: TRBV3-1/TRBV3-2; abundance: NA; d_gene: NA
CDR3nt: TGTGCCAGCATGGGGTTAGGGGGTTCACCCCTCCACTTT; CDR3aa: CASMGLGGSPLHF; j_gene: TRBJ1-6; v_gene: TRBV3-1/TRBV3-2; abundance: few; d_gene: NA
CDR3nt: TGTGCCAGCGAAGGAGGGGGGGGAGAAGCTTTCTTT; CDR3aa: CASEGGGGEAFF; j_gene: TRBJ1-1; v_gene: TRBV3-1/TRBV3-2; abundance: once; d_gene: NA
CDR3nt: TGTGCCAGCACCACAGGGCAACGGTCCCGTGGCTACACCTTC; CDR3aa: CASTTGQRSRGYTF; j_gene: TRBJ1-2; v_gene: TRBV7-2; abundance: NA; d_gene: NA
CDR3nt: TGCGCCAGCAGCCTACCAGGGGATCGCTATGGCTACACCTTC; CDR3aa: CASSLPGDRYGYTF; j_gene: TRBJ1-2; v_gene: TRBV4-1; abundance: NA; d_gene: NA
CDR3nt: TGTGCCAGCAGTACAGGGGCCGTCCAAGAGACCCAGTACTTC; CDR3aa: CASSTGAVQETQYF; j_gene: TRBJ2-5; v_gene: TRBV6-5; abundance: once; d_gene: TRBD1
CDR3nt: TGTGCCAGCAGCCAAGATCTTCGGGGGAACGAAGCTTTCTTT; CDR3aa: CASSQDLRGNEAFF; j_gene: TRBJ1-1; v_gene: TRBV14; abundance: NA; d_gene: NA
CDR3nt: TGTGCCAGCAGCCCAGGACAGGGGCGGTCTCGAACTGAAGCTTTCTTT; CDR3aa: CASSPGQGRSRTEAFF; j_gene: TRBJ1-1; v_gene: TRBV5-4; abundance: NA; d_gene: TRBD1
CDR3nt: TGTGCCAGCAGTTCGGCGGGGGCGGTGAATGAAAAACTGTTTTTT; CDR3aa: CASSSAGAVNEKLFF; j_gene: TRBJ1-4; v_gene: TRBV27; abundance: few; d_gene: NA
CDR3nt: TGTGCCAGCAGCCAAGATCCGGGGGAGGGCCCCCCAAAGATCTTC; CDR3aa: CASSQDPGEGPPKIF; j_gene: TRBJ2-1; v_gene: TRBV3-1/TRBV3-2; abundance: NA; d_gene: TRBD2
CDR3nt: TGTGCCAGCAGCTTAGTGACAGACAATGGCTACACCTTC; CDR3aa: CASSLVTDNGYTF; j_gene: TRBJ1-2; v_gene: TRBV7-2; abundance: NA; d_gene: NA
CDR3nt: TGTGCCAGCAGCGCACCCCGAGGGGGAAGAACAGATACGCAGTATTTT; CDR3aa: CASSAPRGGRTDTQYF; j_gene: TRBJ2-3; v_gene: TRBV9; abundance: few; d_gene: NA
CDR3nt: TGTGCCAGCAGCTTAGCGACGTACCAGGTGACTGGCTACACCTTC; CDR3aa: CASSLATYQVTGYTF; j_gene: TRBJ1-2; v_gene: TRBV7-9; abundance: NA; d_gene: NA
CDR3nt: TGCGCCAGCAGCCCGGGACAGGGCAACGAGCAGTACTTC; CDR3aa: CASSPGQGNEQYF; j_gene: TRBJ2-7; v_gene: TRBV5-1; abundance: NA; d_gene: TRBD1
CDR3nt: TGTGCCAGCAGTGTCACTAGCTCCTACAATGAGCAGTTCTTC; CDR3aa: CASSVTSSYNEQFF; j_gene: TRBJ2-1; v_gene: TRBV6-2/TRBV6-3; abundance: once; d_gene: NA
CDR3nt: TGTGCCAGTGAGGGGGCTAGCGGGGCTAACACCGGGGAGCTGTTTTTT; CDR3aa: CASEGASGANTGELFF; j_gene: TRBJ2-2; v_gene: TRBV19; abundance: NA; d_gene: TRBD2
CDR3nt: TGTGCCAGCAGCTTAGCTTGGACAGGGGGGCAGCCCCAGCATTTT; CDR3aa: CASSLAWTGGQPQHF; j_gene: TRBJ1-5; v_gene: TRBV7-8; abundance: NA; d_gene: TRBD1
CDR3nt: TGCGCCAGCAGCCAAGCGGGACAGCAAACTAACTATGGCTACACCTTC; CDR3aa: CASSQAGQQTNYGYTF; j_gene: TRBJ1-2; v_gene: TRBV4-1; abundance: NA; d_gene: TRBD1
CDR3nt: TGTGCCAGTAGTCTACGGGACAGGGGAAACTATGGCTACACCTTC; CDR3aa: CASSLRDRGNYGYTF; j_gene: TRBJ1-2; v_gene: TRBV19; abundance: few; d_gene: TRBD1
CDR3nt: TGTGCCAGCAGCCGGCCCAGGGGGGGCACAGATACGCAGTATTTT; CDR3aa: CASSRPRGGTDTQYF; j_gene: TRBJ2-3; v_gene: TRBV27; abundance: NA; d_gene: NA
CDR3nt: TGTGCCAGCACCTTGGGGACAGGGGTCAATGAGCAGTTCTTC; CDR3aa: CASTLGTGVNEQFF; j_gene: TRBJ2-1; v_gene: TRBV3-1/TRBV3-2; abundance: NA; d_gene: TRBD1
CDR3nt: TGTGCCTGGAGTGTACAGGGTTACACCGGGGAGCTGTTTTTT; CDR3aa: CAWSVQGYTGELFF; j_gene: TRBJ2-2; v_gene: TRBV30; abundance: NA; d_gene: NA
CDR3nt: TGTGCCAGCAGCTTAGAGGCTAGCGGGGGGTACAATGAGCAGTTCTTC; CDR3aa: CASSLEASGGYNEQFF; j_gene: TRBJ2-1; v_gene: TRBV7-6; abundance: NA; d_gene: TRBD2
CDR3nt: TGTGCCAGCAGACCGACAGGGCCCTATGGCTACACCTTC; CDR3aa: CASRPTGPYGYTF; j_gene: TRBJ1-2; v_gene: TRBV7-2; abundance: NA; d_gene: TRBD1
CDR3nt: TGCGCCAGCAGCTCGTCGGCTAGCGAATCCTACGAGCAGTACTTC; CDR3aa: CASSSSASESYEQYF; j_gene: TRBJ2-7; v_gene: TRBV5-1; abundance: NA; d_gene: NA
CDR3nt: TGCAGTGCTAGTGGGGGGGGGACAGGGACCAGCTCCTATAATTCACCCCTCCACTTT; CDR3aa: CSASGGGTGTSSYNSPLHF; j_gene: TRBJ1-6; v_gene: TRBV20-1; abundance: NA; d_gene: TRBD1
CDR3nt: TGTGCCAGCAGCCGGGGTACCGGGGAGCTGTTTTTT; CDR3aa: CASSRGTGELFF; j_gene: TRBJ2-2; v_gene: TRBV6-5; abundance: NA; d_gene: NA
CDR3nt: TGTGCCAGCAGTGAATCTAAGCTCTCTGGGGCCAACGTCCTGACTTTC; CDR3aa: CASSESKLSGANVLTF; j_gene: TRBJ2-6; v_gene: TRBV25-1; abundance: NA; d_gene: NA
CDR3nt: TGCGCCAGCAGCCAAGTGGCGACAGGGACGGCCCAGTACTTC; CDR3aa: CASSQVATGTAQYF; j_gene: TRBJ2-5; v_gene: TRBV4-1; abundance: NA; d_gene: TRBD1
CDR3nt: TGTGCCAGTAGTAAATCACTCGGGACAGGGTACCATGGCTACACCTTC; CDR3aa: CASSKSLGTGYHGYTF; j_gene: TRBJ1-2; v_gene: TRBV19; abundance: NA; d_gene: TRBD1
CDR3nt: TGTGCCAGCAGCCTCGGGAGCCTTATGGAAGCTTTCTTT; CDR3aa: CASSLGSLMEAFF; j_gene: TRBJ1-1; v_gene: TRBV14; abundance: NA; d_gene: NA
CDR3nt: TGCGCCAGCAGCCCGGGACTGAACACCGGGGAGCTGTTTTTT; CDR3aa: CASSPGLNTGELFF; j_gene: TRBJ2-2; v_gene: TRBV4-3; abundance: NA; d_gene: NA
CDR3nt: TGTGCCAGCGGACCGACAGGGGGCATGACTAATGAAAAACTGTTTTTT; CDR3aa: CASGPTGGMTNEKLFF; j_gene: TRBJ1-4; v_gene: TRBV7-6; abundance: NA; d_gene: TRBD1
CDR3nt: TGTGCCAGCAGTTCCTTTGGAAACACCATATATTTT; CDR3aa: CASSSFGNTIYF; j_gene: TRBJ1-3; v_gene: TRBV3-1/TRBV3-2; abundance: NA; d_gene: NA